The sequence of this T cell receptor beta chain was determined in a study of T cells in Graves' hyperthyroidism and ophthalmopathy. At the level of the study: Blood was drawn when the patient was first diagnosed and still untreated.

This clonotype showed up many times. Clinical symptoms, serum thyroxine and TRAb, thyroid ultrasound and orbital computed tomography together formed the diagnostic basis. Losses at the gene ends were 6 bases for V and 9 bases for J; bases not matched to a gene: 10. This CDR3 is built from 17 residues. The germline V gene encodes CDR1 SNHLY and CDR2 FYNNEI. RNA transcripts served as the template for amplifying TCR beta CDR3 regions. The HTBI primer set was used in a first-round RT-PCR of the TCR CDR3. TCRdb re-called the multiplex PCR reads with MiXCR, one entry per CDR3 protein. The sample has around 370,000 distinct CDR3 sequences, approximately 17% seen once.

Specimen: blood. The receptor's source is a man aged 18 to 30 with Graves' ophthalmopathy. This rearrangement joins TRBV2 to TRBJ2-2; 16 bases match TRBD2. The CDR3 loop is CASRSSGTSGGARELFF. The CDR3 nucleotides read TGTGCCAGCAGAAGCTCCGGGACTAGCGGGGGGGCCCGGGAGCTGTTTTTT.